This T cell receptor (beta chain) came from a study of blood T cell repertoires in COVID-19. Germline lookup yields CDR1 SGHNT and CDR2 YYREEE (reference sequence). The CDR3 is 14 amino acids. Trimming stripped 4 bases from V and 3 bases from J, with 14 bases between. Recovery meant two consecutive negative NP/OP PCR tests, professional clearance, or resolved symptoms. Original data processing: Amplification of reference gene primers provided the estimated nucleated cell counts. Some clones are missing from TCRdb's copy, which holds only in-frame ones; the method was immunoSEQ multiplex PCR. V and J calls and clone size follow that table, whereas D and trimming were derived from the DNA. The sample lists about 310,000 clones, 89% seen once, with 5.2% in the top ten.

The sequence was obtained from a man between 60 and 75 years old who had recovered from COVID-19. Sequencing was carried out using PBMCs or T cells enriched from blood (not recorded which). V is TRBV5-4 and J is TRBJ2-7; D is possibly TRBD1 (6 bases). CDR3 nucleotides: TGTGCCAGCAGCCCTCAGACAGGAGACTACGAGCAGTACTTC. It encodes CASSPQTGDYEQYF.